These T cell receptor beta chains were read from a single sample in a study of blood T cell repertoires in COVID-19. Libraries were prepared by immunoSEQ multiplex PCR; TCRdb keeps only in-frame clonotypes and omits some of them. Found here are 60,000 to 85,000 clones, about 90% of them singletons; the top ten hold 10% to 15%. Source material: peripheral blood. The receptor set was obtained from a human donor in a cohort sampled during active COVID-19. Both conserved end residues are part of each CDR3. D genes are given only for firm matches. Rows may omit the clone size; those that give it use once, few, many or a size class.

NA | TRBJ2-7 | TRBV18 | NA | CASSGRGSYEQYF | TGTGCCAGCTCGGGGCGGGGATCCTACGAGCAGTACTTC
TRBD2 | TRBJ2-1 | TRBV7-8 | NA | CASSLGLAGSSSYNEQFF | TGTGCCAGCAGCCTCGGACTAGCGGGTTCTAGCTCCTACAATGAGCAGTTCTTC
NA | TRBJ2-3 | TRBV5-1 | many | CASSPEADTQYF | TGCGCCAGCAGCCCTGAGGCGGATACGCAGTATTTT
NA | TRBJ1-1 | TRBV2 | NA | CASSEEHMNTEAFF | TGTGCCAGCAGTGAAGAACACATGAACACTGAAGCTTTCTTT
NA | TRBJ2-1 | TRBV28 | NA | CASSMYSSYNEQFF | TGTGCCAGCAGTATGTACAGTTCCTACAATGAGCAGTTCTTC
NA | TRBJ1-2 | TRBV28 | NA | CASSPRDRGYGYTF | TGTGCCAGCAGTCCCAGGGATAGGGGCTATGGCTACACCTTC
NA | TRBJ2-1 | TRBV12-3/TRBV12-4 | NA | CASRRTGTNEQFF | TGTGCCAGCAGGCGAACAGGCACCAATGAGCAGTTCTTC
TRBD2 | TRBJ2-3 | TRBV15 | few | CATSRDLGSGGGADTQYF | TGTGCCACCAGCAGAGATCTGGGTAGCGGGGGGGGTGCAGATACGCAGTATTTT
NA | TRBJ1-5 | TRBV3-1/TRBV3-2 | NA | CASSQGTNQPQHF | TGTGCCAGCAGCCAAGGGACTAATCAGCCCCAGCATTTT
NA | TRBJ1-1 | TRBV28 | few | CASSRDSRPGGAEAFF | TGTGCCAGCAGCCGCGATAGCCGGCCTGGGGGGGCTGAAGCTTTCTTT
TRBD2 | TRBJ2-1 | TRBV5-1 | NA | CASSPGLAETNEQFF | TGCGCCAGCAGCCCGGGACTAGCGGAGACCAATGAGCAGTTCTTC
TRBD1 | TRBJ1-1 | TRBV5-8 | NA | CASNLGQLKGRAFF | TGTGCCAGCAACCTGGGACAGCTGAAGGGAAGAGCTTTCTTT
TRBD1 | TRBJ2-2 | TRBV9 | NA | CASSVGGTGPTGELFF | TGTGCCAGCAGCGTAGGGGGGACAGGGCCCACCGGGGAGCTGTTTTTT
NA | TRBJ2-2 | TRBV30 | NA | CAWDLTGELFF | TGTGCCTGGGACCTAACCGGGGAGCTGTTTTTT
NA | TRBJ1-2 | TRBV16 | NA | CASSQFKDNPYGYTF | TGTGCCAGCAGCCAATTTAAAGACAATCCCTATGGCTACACCTTC
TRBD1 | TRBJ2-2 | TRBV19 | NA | CASSKPGGTGMLTGELFF | TGTGCCAGTAGTAAACCCGGAGGGACAGGAATGCTCACCGGGGAGCTGTTTTTT
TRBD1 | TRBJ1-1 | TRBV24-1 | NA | CATSDTQGAAEAFF | TGTGCCACCAGTGACACCCAGGGGGCAGCTGAAGCTTTCTTT
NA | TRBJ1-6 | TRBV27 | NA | CASSARGDRGGSYNSPLHF | TGTGCCAGCAGTGCCCGGGGGGATCGAGGGGGGTCATATAATTCACCCCTCCACTTT
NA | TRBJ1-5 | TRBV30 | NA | CAWRNGQPNQPQHF | TGTGCCTGGAGGAATGGACAGCCCAATCAGCCCCAGCATTTT
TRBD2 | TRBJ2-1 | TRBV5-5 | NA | CASSWTSGVNYNEQFF | TGTGCCAGCAGCTGGACTAGCGGGGTCAACTACAATGAGCAGTTCTTC
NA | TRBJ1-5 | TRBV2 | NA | CASSAGGDRHF | TGTGCCAGCAGTGCGGGGGGGGACCGGCATTTT
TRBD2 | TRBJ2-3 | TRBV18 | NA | CASSPLYLAGGAAYTDTQYF | TGTGCCAGCTCACCCCTATATCTAGCGGGGGGCGCCGCATACACAGATACGCAGTATTTT
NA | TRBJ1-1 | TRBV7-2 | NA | CASSLGDKNTEAFF | TGTGCCAGCAGCTTAGGGGACAAAAATACTGAAGCTTTCTTT
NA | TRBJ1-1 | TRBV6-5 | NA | CASSSGGEPNTEAFF | TGTGCCAGCAGTTCGGGGGGCGAGCCGAACACTGAAGCTTTCTTT
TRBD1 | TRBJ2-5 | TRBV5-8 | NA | CASRRTGGQETQYF | TGTGCCAGCAGGCGGACAGGGGGGCAAGAGACCCAGTACTTC
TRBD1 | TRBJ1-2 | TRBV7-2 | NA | CASSLDGQVPNYGYTF | TGTGCCAGCAGCTTAGATGGACAGGTCCCTAACTATGGCTACACCTTC
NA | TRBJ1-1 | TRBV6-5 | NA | CASSYSSGRGGTEAFF | TGTGCCAGCAGTTACTCAAGCGGGCGGGGCGGCACTGAAGCTTTCTTT
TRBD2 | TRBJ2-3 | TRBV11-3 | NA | CASSLEGGSTDTQYF | TGTGCCAGCAGCTTAGAGGGAGGGAGCACAGATACGCAGTATTTT
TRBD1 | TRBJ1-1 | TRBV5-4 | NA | CASSFGQGKNTEAFF | TGTGCCAGCAGCTTCGGACAGGGAAAGAACACTGAAGCTTTCTTT
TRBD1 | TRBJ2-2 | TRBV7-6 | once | CASSRDSTNTGELFF | TGTGCCAGCAGCAGGGACAGTACGAACACCGGGGAGCTGTTTTTT
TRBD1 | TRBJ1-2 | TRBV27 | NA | CASSVTGAYGYTF | TGTGCCAGCAGCGTAACAGGGGCCTATGGCTACACCTTC
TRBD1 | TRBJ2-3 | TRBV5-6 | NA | CASSRTGNGLYTQYF | TGTGCCAGCAGCCGGACAGGGAACGGGCTTTATACGCAGTATTTT
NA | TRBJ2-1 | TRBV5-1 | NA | CASSADSDEQFF | TGCGCCAGCAGCGCCGACAGCGATGAGCAGTTCTTC
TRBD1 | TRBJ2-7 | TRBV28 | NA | CAITGQGTPGAYEQYF | TGTGCCATCACGGGACAGGGGACCCCAGGGGCCTACGAGCAGTACTTC
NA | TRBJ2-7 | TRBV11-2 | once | CASSFVEGFSYEQYF | TGTGCCAGCAGCTTTGTCGAGGGCTTCTCCTACGAGCAGTACTTC
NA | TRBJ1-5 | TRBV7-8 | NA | CASSPGTFRDQPQHF | TGTGCCAGCAGCCCGGGGACTTTTCGGGATCAGCCCCAGCATTTT
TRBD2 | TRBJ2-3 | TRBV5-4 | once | CASSPITSGAGDTQYF | TGTGCCAGCAGCCCTATAACTAGCGGAGCAGGAGATACGCAGTATTTT
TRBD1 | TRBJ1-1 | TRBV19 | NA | CASNPTGMNTEAFF | TGTGCCAGTAACCCGACAGGGATGAACACTGAAGCTTTCTTT
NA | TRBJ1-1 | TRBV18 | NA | CASSPQGMNTEAFF | TGTGCCAGCTCACCGCAGGGGATGAACACTGAAGCTTTCTTT
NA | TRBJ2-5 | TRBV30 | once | CAWTRERTQYF | TGTGCCTGGACAAGGGAGCGAACCCAGTACTTC
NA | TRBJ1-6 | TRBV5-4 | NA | CASSLGSGPRNSPLHF | TGTGCCAGCAGCTTGGGGTCAGGGCCGAGGAATTCACCCCTCCACTTT
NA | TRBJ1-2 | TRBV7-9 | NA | CASFATGAMEYGYTF | TGTGCCAGCTTTGCGACCGGAGCGATGGAGTATGGCTACACCTTC
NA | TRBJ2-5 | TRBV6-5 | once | CASSYSGQWKGTQYF | TGTGCCAGCAGTTACTCGGGCCAGTGGAAAGGAACCCAGTACTTC
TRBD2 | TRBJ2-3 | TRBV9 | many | CASSVLAGPTDTQYF | TGTGCCAGCAGCGTACTAGCGGGACCCACAGATACGCAGTATTTT
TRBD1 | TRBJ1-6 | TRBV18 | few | CASSLQDRDSPLHF | TGTGCCAGCTCACTGCAGGACAGGGACTCACCCCTCCACTTT
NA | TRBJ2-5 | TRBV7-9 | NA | CASSLSWGGEGETQYF | TGTGCCAGCAGCTTATCGTGGGGGGGCGAAGGAGAGACCCAGTACTTC
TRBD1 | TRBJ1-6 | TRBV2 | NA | CASTRDRGSYNSPLHF | TGTGCCAGCACCCGGGACAGGGGATCCTATAATTCACCCCTCCACTTT
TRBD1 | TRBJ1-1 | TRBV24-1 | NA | CATSKGGENTEAFF | TGTGCCACCAGTAAAGGGGGCGAGAACACTGAAGCTTTCTTT
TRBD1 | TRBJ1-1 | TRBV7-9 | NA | CASTRTGATEAFF | TGTGCCAGCACCCGGACAGGGGCCACTGAAGCTTTCTTT
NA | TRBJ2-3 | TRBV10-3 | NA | CAIGTSSHTDTQYF | TGTGCCATCGGCACTAGCTCCCACACAGATACGCAGTATTTT
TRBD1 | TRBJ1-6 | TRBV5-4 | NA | CASSSGQAGVSLHF | TGTGCCAGCAGCTCCGGACAGGCTGGAGTATCCCTCCACTTT
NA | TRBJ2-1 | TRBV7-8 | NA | CASSLQTANYNEQFF | TGTGCCAGCAGCTTACAGACAGCCAACTACAATGAGCAGTTCTTC
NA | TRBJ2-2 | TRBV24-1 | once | CATSDAGQSGELFF | TGTGCCACCAGTGATGCCGGACAGTCCGGGGAGCTGTTTTTT